These 16 T cell receptor beta chains share one sample of origin, sequenced in a study of blood T cell repertoires in COVID-19. The table came from immunoSEQ multiplex PCR; TCRdb's copy has only in-frame clones and leaves some out. The repertoire includes approximately 340,000 clones, just over 90% of them detected once, and about 0.83% sits in the top ten. Sequenced sample: PBMCs or T cells enriched from blood (not recorded which). The source of these receptors is a woman aged 40 to 50 who had been exposed to COVID-19.

Concerning this clone: Because the CDR3's place on the DNA is in doubt, the DNA is left out and the CDR3 is given as listed by TCRdb. The chain is built from TRBV27 and TRBJ1-2; the DNA was not compared with TRBD1, the D call given in the table. Germline lookup yields CDR1 MNHEY and CDR2 SMNVEV (reference sequence). Termini included, the CDR3 measures 15 amino acids. CDR3 loop: CASRNFGQGAGISPF.

This chain links TRBV19 with TRBJ2-3, with 12 bases lining up with TRBD2. The CDR3 is made up of 16 amino acids. Germline-derived CDR1 and CDR2 are LNHDA and SQIVND (reference sequence). Trimming at V came to 6 bases and at J to 5 bases, leaving 9 bases not matched to a gene. The CDR3 protein is CASRTLAGGLGDTQYF. The CDR3, as DNA: TGTGCCAGTAGAACGCTAGCGGGGGGGCTTGGAGATACGCAGTATTTT.

The chain couples TRBV29-1 to TRBJ2-3, with unresolved D. The germline V gene encodes CDR1 SQVTM and CDR2 ANQGSEA. This CDR3 comprises 13 residues. Trimming shortened V by 4 bases and J by 1 base, and 9 bases separated the two germline ends. In DNA form, the CDR3 reads TGCAGCGTTGCCGTCGTTGGCACAGATACGCAGTATTTT. As protein: CSVAVVGTDTQYF.

The genes are TRBV2 and TRBJ1-1; 7 bases map to TRBD1. CDR3 length equals 13 residues. J was trimmed by 1 base and V by 8 bases; bases with no gene match: 4. Germline CDR1 SNHLY, CDR2 FYNNEI. This chain's CDR3 is CASGTDRNTEAFF. The CDR3 nucleotides read TGTGCCAGCGGGACAGATAGGAACACTGAAGCTTTCTTT.

This CDR3 reads CAWRGGSGNTIYF. CDR3 bases: TGTGCCTGGAGAGGGGGATCTGGAAACACCATATATTTT. The chain is built from TRBV30 and TRBJ1-3; maybe TRBD1 (6 bases). In germline, CDR1 is GTSNPN, CDR2 SVGIG (reference sequence). Trimming pared 3 bases from V and 1 base from J, leaving 7 bases between. The CDR3 sequence is 13 residues long.

The DNA for the CDR3 is TGTGCCAGCAGTGAGGGGGCCCAGAGCTCTGGAAACACCATATATTTT. Amino acid sequence: CASSEGAQSSGNTIYF. The V call is TRBV2, the J call TRBJ1-3, with a weak D call TRBD1 (6 bases). CDR1 and CDR2 (germline): SNHLY, FYNNEI. This CDR3 region has 16 residues. Trimming pared 3 bases from V and 0 bases from J, leaving 12 bases between.

In nucleotides, the CDR3 is TGTGCTAGTAAGATCCGGGGTGATAGCAATCAGCCCCAGCATTTT. Residues: CASKIRGDSNQPQHF. V is TRBV12-5 and J is TRBJ1-5; no clear D. The CDR3 spans 15 residues. Germline V CDR1 and CDR2: LGHNT, FRNRAP. V dropped 8 bases and J dropped 0 bases, with 14 bases sitting between them.

This chain joins TRBV9 and TRBJ1-2; D may be TRBD1 (5 bases). The germline V and J ends were trimmed by 6 bases and 4 bases, with 16 bases remaining between them. Germline values: CDR1 SGDLS, CDR2 YYNGEE. The length of the CDR3 is 14 residues. In nucleotides, the CDR3 is TGTGCCAGCACTCCCGGGGGAACCTCCTATGGCTACACCTTC. Translated: CASTPGGTSYGYTF.

The CDR3 region is CSATGQTYEQYF. CDR3 coding DNA: TGCAGCGCAACGGGACAGACCTACGAGCAGTACTTC. The chain uses TRBV29-1 and TRBJ2-7; 7 positions match TRBD1. The length of the CDR3 is 12 residues. From germline, CDR1 is SQVTM and CDR2 ANQGSEA. J lost 2 bases, V lost 7 bases, and 5 bases had no gene match.

This chain joins TRBV27 and TRBJ1-2; 8 bases map to TRBD1. Germline trimming cut 6 bases from V and 3 bases from J; bases unmatched to any gene: 3. The germline CDR1 and CDR2 sequences are MNHEY and SMNVEV (reference sequence). CDR3 length equals 13 residues. This CDR3 reads CASRRTGHYGYTF. Here the CDR3 DNA reads TGTGCCAGCAGAAGGACAGGGCACTATGGCTACACCTTC.

The chain uses TRBV7-3 and TRBJ2-2; D call uncertain. The CDR3 contains 15 residues. CDR1 and CDR2 from the germline V gene are SGHTA and FQGTGA. V was pared by 2 bases and J by 4 bases, with 11 bases between. CDR3 amino acids: CASSLVGSGTGELFF. CDR3 DNA sequence: TGTGCCAGCAGCTTAGTCGGGTCGGGCACCGGGGAGCTGTTTTTT.

The CDR3 sequence: CAWNIQGNNSPLHF. CDR3 nucleotides: TGTGCCTGGAACATCCAGGGAAATAATTCACCCCTCCACTTT. The chain carries TRBV30 and TRBJ1-6; D possibly corresponds to TRBD1 (5 bases). The CDR3 is 14 amino acids. V was shortened by 4 bases and J by 5 bases, with 12 bases between the two germline ends. The V gene's germline CDR1 is GTSNPN and CDR2 SVGIG (reference sequence).

This chain connects TRBV29-1 to TRBJ2-5; 8 bases fit TRBD1. This CDR3 comprises 15 residues. Per the germline V gene, CDR1 is SQVTM and CDR2 is ANQGSEA. After removal of 5 bases from V and 1 base from J, the junction contained 9 bases not matched to a gene. This CDR3 is CSVSGQGAPQETQYF. CDR3 DNA sequence: TGCAGCGTTTCGGGGCAGGGGGCCCCCCAAGAGACCCAGTACTTC.

This chain connects TRBV4-1 to TRBJ2-1, with a possible D match to TRBD1 (5 bases). V dropped 1 base and J dropped 7 bases, with 14 bases sitting between them. The CDR3 has 15 amino acids. Germline CDR1 and CDR2: MGHRA and YSYEKL. Here the CDR3 DNA reads TGCGCCAGCAGCCAAGTGAGTGCAGGGTTGAATGAGCAGTTCTTC. This encodes CASSQVSAGLNEQFF.

The rearrangement joins TRBV27 to TRBJ1-3; possible D gene TRBD1, 6 bases. This CDR3 has 16 residues. The V end lost 2 bases, the J end lost 4 bases, and 15 bases lay between the germline ends. From germline, CDR1 is MNHEY and CDR2 SMNVEV (reference sequence). The CDR3: CASSLVGQGSGNTIYF. The CDR3 region has the DNA TGTGCCAGCAGTTTAGTCGGGCAGGGGTCGGGAAACACCATATATTTT.

The rearrangement links TRBV27 to TRBJ1-4; 7 bases agree with TRBD1. V was pared by 3 bases and J by 8 bases, with 6 bases of the junction left unmatched. In germline, CDR1 is MNHEY, CDR2 SMNVEV (reference sequence). There are 14 residues in the CDR3. CDR3 in amino acids: CASSLGRGNEKLFF. CDR3 nucleotide sequence: TGTGCCAGCAGTTTGGGCAGGGGGAACGAAAAACTGTTTTTT.